The TCR beta chain described here comes from a study of T cell repertoires in cytomegalovirus infection. The study's findings and limits: HLA-C-restricted CMV-specific TCR beta clonotypes were dominant in the ex vivo response. Carriage of CMV together with the relevant HLA was identifiable through cumulative public TCR beta family frequency.

TCRdb independently ran MiXCR on the reads; one entry per CDR3 protein. The table records about 900,000 distinct CDR3 sequences, more than 25% of them present only once. Note on this clonotype: Its target is unknown.

The V end lost 7 bases, the J end lost 7 bases, and 19 bases lay between the germline ends. The CDR3 sequence is 14 residues long. The TCR was taken from a human donor in good health (CMV status not recorded). Some clones in this sample may be carry-over from other donors' samples. This specimen was cultured CD8+ T cells from PBMCs, taken from culture after CMV antigen stimulation. The chain carries TRBV12-3 or TRBV12-4 and TRBJ1-2; perhaps TRBD1 as D (5 bases). The CDR3 DNA follows: TGTGCCAGCACACTACATGGGACCGGCTGTGGCTACACCTTC. Its translation: CASTLHGTGCGYTF.